The next 21 T cell receptor beta chains were all read from a single sample in a study of blood T cell repertoires in COVID-19. Sequencing was performed with immunoSEQ multiplex PCR; in TCRdb, only in-frame clones are kept and a portion is missing. The sample has a few hundred thousand clones, approximately 86% seen once. Material: PBMCs or T cells enriched from blood (not recorded which). The source of these receptors is a woman aged 30 to 39 who had been exposed to COVID-19.

The gene calls are TRBV6-5 and TRBJ1-2; 9 bases fit TRBD1. V shed 0 bases, J shed 4 bases, and the junction held 6 bases outside the gene matches. Per the germline V gene, CDR1 is MNHEY and CDR2 is SVGAGI. CDR3 length: 16 amino acids. The CDR3 sequence: CASSYSDRGPTYGYTF. CDR3 sequence (DNA): TGTGCCAGCAGTTACTCGGACAGGGGCCCCACCTATGGCTACACCTTC.

The genes are TRBV10-1 and TRBJ2-1; 9 bases fit TRBD2. The J segment lost 10 bases and the V segment lost 3 bases, leaving 10 bases of the junction unmatched. Germline V gene lookup returns CDR1 WNHNN and CDR2 SYGVQD (reference sequence). The CDR3 sequence is 15 residues long. The CDR3 sequence is CASSEGTSLRGEQFF. As DNA, the CDR3 is TGCGCCAGCAGTGAAGGGACTAGCCTGCGCGGCGAGCAGTTCTTC.

The CDR3 coding sequence is TGCGCCAGCAGCGGGGGGTTCAGCACAGATACGCAGTATTTT. Its translation: CASSGGFSTDTQYF. The chain uses TRBV10-1 and TRBJ2-3; 7 nucleotides match TRBD2. This CDR3 region has 14 residues. Germline CDR1 and CDR2: WNHNN and SYGVQD (reference sequence). V was clipped by 6 bases and J by 0 bases; unmatched bases: 3.

This clone was observed a single time. This chain uses TRBV29-1 with TRBJ2-7; D might be TRBD1 (5 bases). The CDR3 length is 14 residues. Trimming removed 2 bases at V and 6 bases at J, with 17 bases between. Germline V gene lookup returns CDR1 SQVTM and CDR2 ANQGSEA. CDR3 nucleotides: TGCAGCGTTGAACTCGTGGGGCCTTCTCGCGAGCAGTACTTC. Protein product: CSVELVGPSREQYF.

The rearrangement joins TRBV19 to TRBJ1-6; weak D call: TRBD1 (6 bases). V lost 7 bases, J lost 10 bases, and 23 bases lay in between. Looked up from germline, CDR1 is LNHDA and CDR2 is SQIVND (reference sequence). The CDR3 contains 16 residues. The CDR3 DNA follows: TGTGCCAGTAAGGCCGAAGGGGCAGGGGTTAACTCACCCCTCCACTTT. This translates into CASKAEGAGVNSPLHF.

V usage is TRBV15 and J usage is TRBJ2-7; D is possibly TRBD1 (6 bases). The germline V and J ends were trimmed by 4 bases and 0 bases, with 10 bases remaining between them. Germline V gives CDR1 LNHNV, CDR2 YYDKDF (reference sequence). The CDR3 spans 14 residues. CDR3 residues: CATSKGGISYEQYF. The CDR3 DNA follows: TGTGCCACCAGCAAAGGGGGTATCTCCTACGAGCAGTACTTC.

This clone was seen more than once but under ten times. The same CDR3 also results from other DNA sequences found in this sample. This chain uses TRBV5-1 with TRBJ2-3; 9 nucleotides line up with TRBD1. V was clipped by 2 bases and J by 2 bases; unmatched bases: 3. The CDR3 is 15 amino acids. CDR1 and CDR2 (germline): SGHRS, YFSETQ. The CDR3 region has the DNA TGCGCCAGCAGCTTAGGACAGGGGCACACAGATACGCAGTATTTT. The encoded protein is CASSLGQGHTDTQYF.

The CDR3 DNA sequence: TGTGCCAGCAGCCAAGCAGGGGGCTCGGGCAATGAGCAGTTCTTC. Amino acids: CASSQAGGSGNEQFF. This chain uses TRBV14 with TRBJ2-1, with 8 bases matching TRBD1. The CDR3 extends over 15 amino acids. CDR1 and CDR2 (germline): SGHDN, FVKESK. J lost 6 bases, V lost 1 base, and 5 bases had no gene match.

The chain carries TRBV6-5 and TRBJ2-7; 9 bases are shared with TRBD1. Trimming took 3 bases from V and 6 from J; bases not matched to a gene: 9. Germline V gene lookup returns CDR1 MNHEY and CDR2 SVGAGI. CDR3 length equals 15 residues. The CDR3 DNA reads TGTGCCAGCAGTTATCCGGGACAGGGATCGGGCGAGCAGTACTTC. Translated: CASSYPGQGSGEQYF.

The genes are TRBV4-2 and TRBJ2-2, with D hard to call. The germline V gene encodes CDR1 LGHNA and CDR2 YNFKEQ. V was shortened by 0 bases and J by 4 bases, with 15 bases between the two germline ends. The CDR3 is 17 residues long. The CDR3 DNA is TGTGCCAGCAGCCAAGATCTGACGGCCCGGAGCACCGGGGAGCTGTTTTTT. Amino acids: CASSQDLTARSTGELFF.

As to this clone: A single base separates this from a much larger clone, so it may be a read error. This chain joins TRBV5-1 and TRBJ1-1, with D tentatively TRBD1 (6 bases). V lost 3 bases and J lost 0, with 9 bases in between. Germline CDR1 is SGHRS and CDR2 is YFSETQ. This CDR3 comprises 14 residues. The CDR3 DNA follows: TGCGCCAGCAGCTACGGACAGTTGAACACTGAAGCTTTCTTT. Translating it yields CASSYGQLNTEAFF.

The rearrangement uses TRBV27 and TRBJ1-1; possible D gene TRBD1, 6 bases. CDR3 size: 15 residues. Germline lookup yields CDR1 MNHEY and CDR2 SMNVEV (reference sequence). Trimming shortened V by 3 bases and J by 2 bases, and 13 bases separated the two germline ends. CDR3 loop: CASSLGAQPNTEAFF. The DNA of the CDR3 is TGTGCCAGCAGTTTGGGGGCACAGCCTAACACTGAAGCTTTCTTT.

This chain links TRBV20-1 with TRBJ1-2; D perhaps matches TRBD1 (5 bases). Germline assignment: CDR1 DFQATT and CDR2 SNEGSKA (reference sequence). This CDR3 spans 11 amino acids. This chain's CDR3 is CSGRGDYGYTF. The CDR3 bases are TGCAGCGGGCGGGGGGACTATGGCTACACCTTC.

V gene TRBV24-1 combines with J gene TRBJ2-2, with D possibly being TRBD2 (6 bases). This CDR3 is 14 amino acids long. V lost 9 bases to trimming and J lost 3 bases, with 13 bases between them. Per germline, CDR1 KGHDR and CDR2 SFDVKD. In nucleotides, the CDR3 is TGTGCCACCGAACCGACTAGAGACACCGGGGAGCTGTTTTTT. Residues: CATEPTRDTGELFF.

This CDR3 reads CASSFNPGQGIINTEAFF. CDR3 bases: TGTGCCAGCAGCTTTAATCCGGGACAGGGGATAATTAACACTGAAGCTTTCTTT. This chain uses TRBV9 with TRBJ1-1; 10 nucleotides agree with TRBD1. Germline CDR1 reads SGDLS; CDR2 reads YYNGEE. V lost 4 bases and J lost 2; bases outside the gene matches: 14. There are 18 residues in the CDR3. Drawing the rest from reference TRBV9 and TRBJ1-1, the complete variable domain is DSGVTQTPKHLITATGQRVTLRCSPRSGDLSVYWYQQSLDQGLQFLIQYYNGEERAKGNILERFSAQQFPDLHSELNLSSLELGDSALYFCASSFNPGQGIINTEAFFGQGTRLTVV.

This clone turned up a few times. The chain employs TRBV23-1 and TRBJ1-6; D remains ambiguous. TRBV23-1 qualifies as an ORF whose function is uncertain. This CDR3 comprises 17 residues. Trimming removed 0 bases from V and 6 bases from J, with 15 bases in between. The CDR3 sequence is CASSQSSGETINSPLHF. In DNA form, the CDR3 reads TGCGCCAGCAGTCAATCTAGTGGGGAGACCATTAATTCACCCCTCCACTTT.

This sequence joins TRBV5-1 and TRBJ1-4, with D tentatively TRBD1 (6 bases). V was pared by 3 bases and J by 8 bases, with 14 bases between. The length of the CDR3 is 14 residues. CDR1 and CDR2 (germline): SGHRS, YFSETQ. CDR3 region: CASSSNREGEKLFF. In DNA form, the CDR3 reads TGCGCCAGCAGCTCGAACAGGGAGGGAGAAAAACTGTTTTTT.

The V call is TRBV13, the J call TRBJ1-2; D may be TRBD1 (6 bases). Trimming took off 8 bases at V and 5 bases at J, with 18 bases between the two ends. CDR1 is PRHDT and CDR2 is FYEKMQ in the germline V gene (reference sequence). There are 14 residues in the CDR3. The CDR3 sequence: CASALGRGIYGYTF. The CDR3 DNA reads as TGTGCCAGCGCCCTTGGCAGGGGCATATATGGCTACACCTTC.

V and J are TRBV11-2 and TRBJ2-2, with a weak D call TRBD1 (5 bases). Germline CDR1 and CDR2: SGHAT and FQNNGV. The CDR3 is made up of 14 amino acids. The V and J ends lost 1 base and 4 bases respectively, with 7 bases between them. CDR3 residues: CASSLARGTGELFF. CDR3 sequence (DNA): TGTGCCAGCAGCTTAGCAAGGGGCACCGGGGAGCTGTTTTTT.

This chain links TRBV6-6 with TRBJ1-1; 9 bases are a match to TRBD1. The CDR3 runs to 14 residues. Unmatched junction bases numbered 6, after V lost 5 bases and J lost 5 bases. Looked up from germline, CDR1 is MNHNY and CDR2 is SVGAGI (reference sequence). The CDR3 loop is CASSPQGARTEAFF. The DNA of the CDR3 is TGTGCCAGCAGTCCACAGGGGGCGCGAACTGAAGCTTTCTTT.

This sequence joins TRBV21-1 and TRBJ1-3; the table's D call, TRBD1, has no DNA check behind it. TRBV21-1 is a documented pseudogene. The CDR3 sequence is 16 residues long. The CDR3 DNA is TGTGCCAGCAGCAGTCCCACAGGCCAATTCGGAAACACCATATATTTT. Translated: CASSSPTGQFGNTIYF.